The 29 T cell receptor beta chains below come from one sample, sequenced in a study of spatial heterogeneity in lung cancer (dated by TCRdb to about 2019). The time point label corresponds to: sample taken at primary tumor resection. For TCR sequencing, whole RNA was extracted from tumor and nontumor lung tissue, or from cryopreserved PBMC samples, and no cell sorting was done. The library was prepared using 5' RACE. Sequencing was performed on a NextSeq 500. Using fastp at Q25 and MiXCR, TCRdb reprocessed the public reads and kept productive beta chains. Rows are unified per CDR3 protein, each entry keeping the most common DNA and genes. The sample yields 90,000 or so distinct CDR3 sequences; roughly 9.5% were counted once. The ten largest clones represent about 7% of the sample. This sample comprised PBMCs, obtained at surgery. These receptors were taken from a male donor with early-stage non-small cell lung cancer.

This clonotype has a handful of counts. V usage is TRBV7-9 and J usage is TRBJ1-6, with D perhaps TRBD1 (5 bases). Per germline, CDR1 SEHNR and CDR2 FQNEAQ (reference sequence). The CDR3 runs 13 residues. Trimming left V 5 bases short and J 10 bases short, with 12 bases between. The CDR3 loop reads CASSPQEGSPLHF. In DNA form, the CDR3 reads TGTGCCAGCAGCCCCCAGGAGGGGTCACCCCTCCACTTT.

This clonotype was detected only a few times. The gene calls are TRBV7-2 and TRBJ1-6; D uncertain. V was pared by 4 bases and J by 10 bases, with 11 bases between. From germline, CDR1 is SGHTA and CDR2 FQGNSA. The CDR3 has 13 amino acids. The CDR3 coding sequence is TGTGCCAGCAGCTCCCCAGACTTCTCACCCCTCCACTTT. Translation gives CASSSPDFSPLHF.

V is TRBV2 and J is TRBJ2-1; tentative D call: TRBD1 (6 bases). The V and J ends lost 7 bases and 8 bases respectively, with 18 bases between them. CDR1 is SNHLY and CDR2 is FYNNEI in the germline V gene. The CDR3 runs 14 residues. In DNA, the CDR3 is TGTGCCAGCAAAAACAGGGACGTCTCCCATGAGCAGTTCTTC. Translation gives CASKNRDVSHEQFF.

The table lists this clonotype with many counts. This CDR3 reads CASRLAPGWAFF. The CDR3 nucleotides read TGTGCCAGCAGACTAGCCCCGGGGTGGGCTTTCTTT. This chain uses TRBV7-2 with TRBJ1-1; D gene unclear. V shed 6 bases and J shed 11 bases, with 16 bases lying between them. Germline V gene data show CDR1 as SGHTA and CDR2 as FQGNSA. This CDR3 has 12 residues. The full variable domain, in which reference TRBV7-2 and TRBJ1-1 provide the parts outside the CDR3, is GAGVSQSPSNKVTEKGKDVELRCDPISGHTALYWYRQSLGQGLEFLIYFQGNSAPDKSGLPSDRFSAERTGGSVSTLTIQRTQQEDSAVYLCASRLAPGWAFFGQGTRLTVV.

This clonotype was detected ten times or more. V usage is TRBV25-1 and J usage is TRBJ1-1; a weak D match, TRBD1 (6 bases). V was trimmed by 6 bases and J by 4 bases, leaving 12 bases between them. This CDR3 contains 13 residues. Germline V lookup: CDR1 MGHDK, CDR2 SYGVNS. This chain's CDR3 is CASSGRGATEAFF. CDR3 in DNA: TGTGCCAGCAGCGGAAGGGGGGCCACTGAAGCTTTCTTT.

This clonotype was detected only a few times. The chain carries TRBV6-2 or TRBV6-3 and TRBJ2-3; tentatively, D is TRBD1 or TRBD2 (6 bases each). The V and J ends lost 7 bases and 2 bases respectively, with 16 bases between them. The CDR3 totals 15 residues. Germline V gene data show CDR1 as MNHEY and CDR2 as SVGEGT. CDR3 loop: CASNPRGLHTDTQYF. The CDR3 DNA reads TGTGCCAGCAATCCCCGGGGGCTCCACACAGATACGCAGTATTTT.

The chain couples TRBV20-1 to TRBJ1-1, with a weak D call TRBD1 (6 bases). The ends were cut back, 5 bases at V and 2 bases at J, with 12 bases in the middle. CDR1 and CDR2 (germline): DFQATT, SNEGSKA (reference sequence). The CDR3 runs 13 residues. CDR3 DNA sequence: TGCAGTGCTGCCCGGACAGTTAACACTGAAGCTTTCTTT. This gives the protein CSAARTVNTEAFF.

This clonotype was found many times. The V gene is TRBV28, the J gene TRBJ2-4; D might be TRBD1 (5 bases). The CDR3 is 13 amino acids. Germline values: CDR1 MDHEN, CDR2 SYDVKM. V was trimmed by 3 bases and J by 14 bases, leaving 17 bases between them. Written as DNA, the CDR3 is TGTGCCAGCAGTTTCTCTCGGCAGGGCTTGGAGTACTTC. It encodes CASSFSRQGLEYF.

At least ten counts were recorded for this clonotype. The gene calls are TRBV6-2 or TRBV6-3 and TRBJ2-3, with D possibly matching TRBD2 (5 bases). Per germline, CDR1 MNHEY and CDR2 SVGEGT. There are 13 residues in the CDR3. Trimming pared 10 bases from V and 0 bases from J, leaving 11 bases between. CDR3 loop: CANVATSTDTQYF. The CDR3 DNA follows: TGTGCCAACGTAGCGACTAGCACAGATACGCAGTATTTT.

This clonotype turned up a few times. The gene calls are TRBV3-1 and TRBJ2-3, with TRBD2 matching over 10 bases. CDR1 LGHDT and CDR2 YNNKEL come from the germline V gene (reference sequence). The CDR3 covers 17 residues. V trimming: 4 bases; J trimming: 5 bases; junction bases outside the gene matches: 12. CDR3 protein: CASSRNGLAGEEDTQYF. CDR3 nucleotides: TGTGCCAGCAGCCGGAACGGTCTAGCGGGAGAGGAAGATACGCAGTATTTT.

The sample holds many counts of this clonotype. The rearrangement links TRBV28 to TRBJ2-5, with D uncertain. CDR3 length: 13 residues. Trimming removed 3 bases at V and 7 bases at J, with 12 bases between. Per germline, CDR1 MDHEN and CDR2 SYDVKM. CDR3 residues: CASSFQSTGTQYF. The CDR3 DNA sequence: TGTGCCAGCAGTTTCCAGAGTACGGGGACCCAGTACTTC.

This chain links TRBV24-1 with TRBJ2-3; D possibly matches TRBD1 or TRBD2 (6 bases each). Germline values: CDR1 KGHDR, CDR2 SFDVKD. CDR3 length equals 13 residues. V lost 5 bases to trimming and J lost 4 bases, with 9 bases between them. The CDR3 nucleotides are TGTGCCACCAGTGGGGGGGCCGCAGATACGCAGTATTTT. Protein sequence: CATSGGAADTQYF.

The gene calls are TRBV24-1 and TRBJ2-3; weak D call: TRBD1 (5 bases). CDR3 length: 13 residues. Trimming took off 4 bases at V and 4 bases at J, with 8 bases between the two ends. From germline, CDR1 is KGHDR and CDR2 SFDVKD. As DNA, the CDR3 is TGTGCCACCAGTGACCCAGGGTCAGATACGCAGTATTTT. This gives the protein CATSDPGSDTQYF.

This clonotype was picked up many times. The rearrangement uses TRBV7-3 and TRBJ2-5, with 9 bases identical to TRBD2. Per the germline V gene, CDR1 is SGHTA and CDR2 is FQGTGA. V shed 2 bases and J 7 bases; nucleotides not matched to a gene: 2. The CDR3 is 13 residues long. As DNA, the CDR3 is TGTGCCAGCAGCTTATCAGCGGGGGGGACCCAGTACTTC. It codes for CASSLSAGGTQYF.

The CDR3 region is CASSLVRQSYGYTF. The CDR3 coding sequence is TGCGCCAGCAGCTTGGTTCGACAGTCCTATGGCTACACCTTC. The chain recombines TRBV5-1 with TRBJ1-2; tentatively, D is TRBD1 (5 bases). The V gene lost 0 bases and the J gene lost 4 bases, with 10 bases spanning the gap. This CDR3 has 14 amino acids. The germline V gene encodes CDR1 SGHRS and CDR2 YFSETQ.

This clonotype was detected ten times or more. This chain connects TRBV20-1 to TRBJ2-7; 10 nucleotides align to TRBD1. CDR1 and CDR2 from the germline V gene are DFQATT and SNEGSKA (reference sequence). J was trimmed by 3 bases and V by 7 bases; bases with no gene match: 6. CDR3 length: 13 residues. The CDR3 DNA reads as TGCAGTGTCATCGGACAGGGGGGCTACGAGCAGTACTTC. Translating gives CSVIGQGGYEQYF.

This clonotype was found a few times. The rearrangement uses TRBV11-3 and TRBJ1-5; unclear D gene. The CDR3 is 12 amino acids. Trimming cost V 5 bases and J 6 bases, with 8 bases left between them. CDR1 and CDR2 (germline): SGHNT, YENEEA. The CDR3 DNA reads TGTGCCAGCAGCCCCCCTTCTCAGCCCCAGCATTTT. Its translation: CASSPPSQPQHF.

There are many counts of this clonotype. The CDR3 DNA is TGTGCCAGCAGTCAAACTAGCGGGGAAAATGAGCAGTTCTTC. Amino acid sequence: CASSQTSGENEQFF. The chain is built from TRBV12-3 or TRBV12-4 and TRBJ2-1, with TRBD2 matching over 10 bases. V lost 5 bases, J lost 7 bases, and 5 bases stayed unmatched. CDR3 size: 14 residues.

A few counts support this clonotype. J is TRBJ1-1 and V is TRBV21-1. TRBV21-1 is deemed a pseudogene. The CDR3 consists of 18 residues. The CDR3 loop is CASSRWAQRVDGNTEAFF. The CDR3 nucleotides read TGTGCCAGCAGCAGATGGGCCCAACGGGTGGACGGGAACACTGAAGCTTTCTTT.

CDR3 loop: CAISGGDNSPLHF. The CDR3, as DNA: TGTGCCATCAGTGGAGGGGATAATTCACCCCTCCACTTT. The rearrangement links TRBV10-3 to TRBJ1-6, with D possibly TRBD1 on 5 matching bases. The CDR3 has 13 residues. The germline V gene has CDR1 ENHRY and CDR2 SYGVKD. The V gene lost 4 bases and the J gene lost 5 bases, with 6 bases spanning the gap.

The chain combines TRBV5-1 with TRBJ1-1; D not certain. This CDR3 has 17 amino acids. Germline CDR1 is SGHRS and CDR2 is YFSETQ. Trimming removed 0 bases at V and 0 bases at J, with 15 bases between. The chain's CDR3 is CASSLALSTEVNTEAFF. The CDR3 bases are TGCGCCAGCAGCTTGGCCCTTTCCACGGAGGTGAACACTGAAGCTTTCTTT. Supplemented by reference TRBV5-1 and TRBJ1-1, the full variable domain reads KAGVTQTPRYLIKTRGQQVTLSCSPISGHRSVSWYQQTPGQGLQFLFEYFSETQRNKGNFPGRFSGRQFSNSRSEMNVSTLELGDSALYLCASSLALSTEVNTEAFFGQGTRLTVV.

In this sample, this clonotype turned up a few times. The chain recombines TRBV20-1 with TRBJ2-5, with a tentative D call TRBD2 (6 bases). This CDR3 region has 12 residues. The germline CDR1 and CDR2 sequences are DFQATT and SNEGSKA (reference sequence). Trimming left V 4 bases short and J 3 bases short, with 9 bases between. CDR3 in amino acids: CSAMEGKETQYF. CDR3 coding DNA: TGCAGTGCTATGGAGGGGAAAGAGACCCAGTACTTC.

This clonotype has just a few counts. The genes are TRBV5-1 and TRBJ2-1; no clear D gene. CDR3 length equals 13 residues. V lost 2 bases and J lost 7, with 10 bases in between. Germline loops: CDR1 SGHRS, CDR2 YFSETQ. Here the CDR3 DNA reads TGCGCCAGCAGCTTTTTCAGCGCGAATGAGCAGTTCTTC. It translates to CASSFFSANEQFF.

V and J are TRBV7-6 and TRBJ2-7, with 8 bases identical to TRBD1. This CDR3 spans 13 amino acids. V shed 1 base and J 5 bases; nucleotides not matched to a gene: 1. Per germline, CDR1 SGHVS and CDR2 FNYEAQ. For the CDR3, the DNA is TGTGCCAGCAGCTTAGACAGGGGGGACGAGCAGTACTTC. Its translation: CASSLDRGDEQYF.

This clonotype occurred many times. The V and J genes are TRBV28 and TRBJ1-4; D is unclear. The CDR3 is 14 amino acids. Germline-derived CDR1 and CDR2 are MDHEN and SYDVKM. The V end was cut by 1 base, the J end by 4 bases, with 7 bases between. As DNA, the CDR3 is TGTGCCAGCAGTTTATCGGGAGATAATGAAAAACTGTTTTTT. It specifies CASSLSGDNEKLFF.

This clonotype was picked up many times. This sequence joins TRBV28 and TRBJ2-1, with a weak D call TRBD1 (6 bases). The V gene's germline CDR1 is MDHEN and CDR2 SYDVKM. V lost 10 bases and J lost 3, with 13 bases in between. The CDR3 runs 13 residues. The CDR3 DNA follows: TGTGCCACCTCGGACAGAAACTACAATGAGCAGTTCTTC. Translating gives CATSDRNYNEQFF.

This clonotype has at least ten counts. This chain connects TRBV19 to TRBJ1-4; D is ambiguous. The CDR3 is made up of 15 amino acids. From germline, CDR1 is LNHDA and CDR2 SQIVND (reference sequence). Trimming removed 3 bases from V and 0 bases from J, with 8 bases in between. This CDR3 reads CASSIGVATNEKLFF. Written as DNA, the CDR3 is TGTGCCAGTAGTATCGGGGTTGCAACTAATGAAAAACTGTTTTTT.

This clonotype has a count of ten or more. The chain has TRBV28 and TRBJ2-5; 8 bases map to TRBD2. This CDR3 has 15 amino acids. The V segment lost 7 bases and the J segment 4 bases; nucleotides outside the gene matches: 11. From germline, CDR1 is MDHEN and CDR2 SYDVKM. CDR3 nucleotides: TGTGCCAGCAAACTAGCGGTAGTGGGTCCAGAGACCCAGTACTTC. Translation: CASKLAVVGPETQYF. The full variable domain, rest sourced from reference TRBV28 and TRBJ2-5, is DVKVTQSSRYLVKRTGEKVFLECVQDMDHENMFWYRQDPGLGLRLIYFSYDVKMKEKGDIPEGYSVSREKKERFSLILESASTNQTSMYLCASKLAVVGPETQYFGPGTRLLVL.

The CDR3 loop reads CASSPGTESMPFF. CDR3 bases: TGTGCCAGCAGCCCGGGGACAGAGTCCATGCCGTTCTTC. The V gene is TRBV7-9, the J gene TRBJ2-1; 7 nucleotides align to TRBD1. The germline CDR1 and CDR2 sequences are SEHNR and FQNEAQ (reference sequence). V dropped 5 bases and J dropped 15; count of bases not matched to a gene: 13. This CDR3 spans 13 amino acids.